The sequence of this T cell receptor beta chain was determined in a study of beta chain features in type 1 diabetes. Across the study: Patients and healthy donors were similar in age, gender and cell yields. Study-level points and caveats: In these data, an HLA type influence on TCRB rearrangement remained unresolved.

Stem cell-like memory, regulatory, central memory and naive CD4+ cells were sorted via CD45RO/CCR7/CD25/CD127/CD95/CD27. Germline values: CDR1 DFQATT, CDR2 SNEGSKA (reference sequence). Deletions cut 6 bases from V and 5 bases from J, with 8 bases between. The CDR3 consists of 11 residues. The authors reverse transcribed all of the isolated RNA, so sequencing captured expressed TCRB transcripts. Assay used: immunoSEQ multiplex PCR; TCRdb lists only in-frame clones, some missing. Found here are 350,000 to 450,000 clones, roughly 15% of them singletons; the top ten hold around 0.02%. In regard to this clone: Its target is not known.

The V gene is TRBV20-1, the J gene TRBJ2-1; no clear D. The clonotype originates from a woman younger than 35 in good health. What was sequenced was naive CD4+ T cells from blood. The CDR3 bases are TGCAGTGCCCCGCGCAACAATGAGCAGTTCTTC. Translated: CSAPRNNEQFF.